The next 15 T cell receptor beta chains were all read from a single sample in a study of metastatic and nonmetastatic thyroid tumors. TCRdb re-processed the PCR reads through MiXCR. The sample holds about 19,000 clones; 32% are singletons and the top ten take 20% to 25%. None of the patients had undergone any treatment ahead of thyroid surgery. The specimen sequenced was adjacent normal tissue. These receptor sequences come from a female donor with papillary thyroid cancer or a benign thyroid nodule (not recorded which). Some clones in this sample may be carry-over from other donors' samples.

This clone is labeled as medium-sized. The rearrangement uses TRBV6-1 and TRBJ1-2; the match to TRBD1 covers 9 bases. V lost 5 bases, J lost 8 bases, and 12 bases stayed unmatched. Germline loops: CDR1 MNHNS, CDR2 SASEGT. The CDR3 runs 15 residues. Written as DNA, the CDR3 is TGTGCCAGCAGTTTCACACAGGGGGCGCAGACCGGCTACACCTTC. Translation: CASSFTQGAQTGYTF.

The table lists this clone with many counts. V usage is TRBV2 and J usage is TRBJ1-5; D is ambiguous. The CDR3 runs 13 residues. The germline V gene has CDR1 SNHLY and CDR2 FYNNEI. Trimming stripped 10 bases from V and 3 bases from J, with 13 bases between. The CDR3 loop is CATQSGNNQPQHF. For the CDR3, the DNA is TGTGCCACCCAGTCGGGTAACAATCAGCCCCAGCATTTT. The variable domain in full, completed from reference TRBV2 and TRBJ1-5, reads EPEVTQTPSHQVTQMGQEVILRCVPISNHLYFYWYRQILGQKVEFLVSFYNNEISEKSEIFDDQFSVERPDGSNFTLKIRSTKLEDSAMYFCATQSGNNQPQHFGDGTRLSIL.

This clone is labeled as medium-sized (0.01 to 0.1%). CDR3 sequence (DNA): TGTGCCAGCAGTTACTCGGGACAGGCAGAGCAGTTCTTC. Its protein product is CASSYSGQAEQFF. This rearrangement joins TRBV6-5 to TRBJ2-1, with 8 nucleotides matching TRBD1. The CDR3 has 13 residues. The V segment lost 0 bases and the J segment 10 bases; nucleotides outside the gene matches: 2. Germline CDR1 and CDR2: MNHEY and SVGAGI.

V gene TRBV6-1 combines with J gene TRBJ2-2; TRBD2 might be the D (6 bases). The CDR3 is 13 amino acids. CDR1 MNHNS and CDR2 SASEGT come from the germline V gene. V lost 4 bases and J 3 bases, leaving 6 bases between the germline ends. DNA for the CDR3: TGTGCCAGCAGTGGGGGGGACACCGGGGAGCTGTTTTTT. Protein product: CASSGGDTGELFF.

The CDR3 reads CASSPPGGNEKLFF. DNA of the CDR3: TGTGCCAGCAGCCCCCCAGGGGGTAATGAAAAACTGTTTTTT. The J gene is TRBJ1-4, the V gene TRBV9; 7 nucleotides align to TRBD1. The CDR3 is 14 amino acids. V shed 4 bases, J shed 4 bases, and the junction held 4 bases outside the gene matches. Germline V gene data show CDR1 as SGDLS and CDR2 as YYNGEE.

This clone is medium-sized in the sample. The V gene is TRBV30, the J gene TRBJ1-1; D is uncertain. Germline loops: CDR1 GTSNPN, CDR2 SVGIG (reference sequence). Between the trimmed V and J ends, which lost 5 bases and 11 bases, there was a span of 12 bases. The CDR3 is made up of 10 amino acids. As DNA, the CDR3 is TGTGCCTGGGGACCCGTCGGGGCTTTCTTT. Protein product: CAWGPVGAFF.

This clone has just a few counts. V gene TRBV6-6 combines with J gene TRBJ2-1, with TRBD1 matching 12 bases. Germline assignment: CDR1 MNHNY and CDR2 SVGAGI (reference sequence). V lost 2 bases and J lost 7; bases outside the gene matches: 3. The CDR3 contains 15 residues. CDR3 sequence (DNA): TGTGCCAGCAGTTACCCGGGACAGGGGGCGAATGAGCAGTTCTTC. Its translation is CASSYPGQGANEQFF.

The gene calls are TRBV5-1 and TRBJ1-2; 11 bases agree with TRBD1. Germline assignment: CDR1 SGHRS and CDR2 YFSETQ. This CDR3 is 14 amino acids long. V was clipped by 4 bases and J by 6 bases; unmatched bases: 5. CDR3 DNA sequence: TGCGCCAGCAGCGGACAGGGGGCGGCAGATGGCTACACCTTC. This translates into CASSGQGAADGYTF.

The chain links TRBV30 to TRBJ2-1; 7 nucleotides agree with TRBD2. Trimming took 5 bases from V and 6 from J; bases not matched to a gene: 7. Germline CDR1 reads GTSNPN; CDR2 reads SVGIG (reference sequence). The CDR3 sequence is 13 residues long. The CDR3 here is CAWGAGIGNEQFF. CDR3 bases: TGTGCCTGGGGAGCGGGAATCGGCAATGAGCAGTTCTTC.

A few counts support this clone. The chain carries TRBV3-1 and TRBJ1-5; 10 nucleotides agree with TRBD1. The CDR3 has 14 amino acids. The germline gives CDR1 LGHDT, CDR2 YNNKEL (reference sequence). V shed 3 bases, J shed 6 bases, and the junction held 2 bases outside the gene matches. CDR3 sequence reads: CASSHRTGGQPQHF. In nucleotides, the CDR3 is TGTGCCAGCAGCCATCGGACAGGGGGTCAGCCCCAGCATTTT.

The sample holds many counts of this clone. This chain connects TRBV3-1 to TRBJ2-7; the D call may be TRBD1 or TRBD2 (5 bases each). CDR1 is LGHDT, CDR2 YNNKEL, per germline (reference sequence). V was cut by 4 bases and J by 1 base, with 17 bases left in between. The CDR3 is made up of 16 amino acids. Here the CDR3 reads CASSPVSGAGSYEQYF. The CDR3 DNA reads TGTGCCAGCAGCCCCGTATCCGGGGCAGGTTCCTACGAGCAGTACTTC.

The V gene is TRBV19, the J gene TRBJ2-2; D remains ambiguous. This CDR3 has 15 residues. V dropped 5 bases and J dropped 0 bases, with 10 bases sitting between them. Germline loops: CDR1 LNHDA, CDR2 SQIVND (reference sequence). The CDR3 is CASSGVASNTGELFF. The CDR3 nucleotides read TGTGCCAGTAGTGGGGTAGCTTCGAACACCGGGGAGCTGTTTTTT.

The chain recombines TRBV6-1 with TRBJ1-4, with D possibly matching TRBD1 (5 bases). The CDR3 is 13 residues long. Looked up from germline, CDR1 is MNHNS and CDR2 is SASEGT. The V end lost 6 bases, the J end lost 5 bases, and 10 bases lay between the germline ends. The CDR3 spells CASSFRGNEKLFF. As DNA, the CDR3 is TGTGCCAGCAGCTTTAGGGGCAATGAAAAACTGTTTTTT.

This clone is medium-sized within its sample. This sequence joins TRBV19 and TRBJ1-1; TRBD1 matches 9 bases. Germline lookup yields CDR1 LNHDA and CDR2 SQIVND (reference sequence). Germline trimming cut 7 bases from V and 2 bases from J; bases unmatched to any gene: 8. The CDR3 sequence is 15 residues long. The CDR3 reads CASTLQGAFNTEAFF. DNA of the CDR3: TGTGCCAGTACTTTACAGGGGGCGTTCAACACTGAAGCTTTCTTT. The complete variable domain, with remaining parts taken from reference TRBV19 and TRBJ1-1, reads DGGITQSPKYLFRKEGQNVTLSCEQNLNHDAMYWYRQDPGQGLRLIYYSQIVNDFQKGDIAEGYSVSREKKESFPLTVTSAQKNPTAFYLCASTLQGAFNTEAFFGQGTRLTVV.

V is TRBV7-2 and J is TRBJ1-2; TRBD1 matches 8 bases. CDR1 and CDR2 from the germline V gene are SGHTA and FQGNSA. The ends lost 5 bases at V and 0 bases at J; junction bases unmatched: 5. The CDR3 loop spans 15 amino acids. In DNA form, the CDR3 reads TGTGCCAGCAGCCCGAGGGACAGGCCTAACTATGGCTACACCTTC. Residues: CASSPRDRPNYGYTF.